The TCR beta chain under discussion was sequenced for a study of blood T cell repertoires in COVID-19. The wider study: The United States, Italy and Spain were the sources of the acute and convalescent COVID-19 samples. PBMCs, B-cell-depleted T cells, or T cells provided the cDNA or gDNA that made up the material.

The CDR3 covers 15 residues. The V segment lost 0 bases and the J segment 2 bases; nucleotides outside the gene matches: 0. CDR1 SEHNR and CDR2 FQNEAQ come from the germline V gene (reference sequence). Under the authors' procedure: Using reference gene primer amplification, nucleated cell counts were estimated. Repertoires were generated with immunoSEQ multiplex PCR, while TCRdb's copy carries only in-frame clones and drops some. The DNA gave D and trimming, while V, J and clone size come from that table. The sample consists of 120,000 to 150,000 clones, 87% of them appearing once. This chain joins TRBV7-9 and TRBJ1-1; 10 nucleotides agree with TRBD1. The sequence derives from a man in his fifties or sixties who had recovered from COVID-19. Specimen: peripheral blood. Here the CDR3 DNA reads TGTGCCAGCAGCTTAGCGACAGGGGGCAACACTGAAGCTTTCTTT. It codes for CASSLATGGNTEAFF.